Below are 24 T cell receptor beta chains sequenced from a single sample in a study of blood T cell repertoires in COVID-19. The data were produced by immunoSEQ multiplex PCR, yet TCRdb's version contains in-frame clones alone and is incomplete. The sample lists 65,000 to 85,000 clones; 85% to 90% were seen once. The sequenced material came from peripheral blood. The receptors were sampled from a human donor in a cohort sampled during active COVID-19.

The genes are TRBV10-3 and TRBJ1-1; a weak D match, TRBD1 (6 bases). The length of the CDR3 is 15 residues. Trimming removed 2 bases from V and 0 bases from J, with 10 bases in between. Germline lookup yields CDR1 ENHRY and CDR2 SYGVKD. CDR3 sequence reads: CAISESGQMNTEAFF. The CDR3 DNA follows: TGTGCCATCAGTGAGAGCGGACAGATGAACACTGAAGCTTTCTTT.

This chain links TRBV11-2 with TRBJ2-2; tentatively, D is TRBD2 (6 bases). Trimming removed 8 bases at V and 5 bases at J, with 15 bases between. Germline loops: CDR1 SGHAT, CDR2 FQNNGV. This CDR3 spans 14 amino acids. CDR3 nucleotides: TGTGCCAGCGGCCCCCGCCGGGGGACCGGGGAGCTGTTTTTT. This codes for CASGPRRGTGELFF.

V gene TRBV15 combines with J gene TRBJ1-6; the match to TRBD1 covers 8 bases. The CDR3 extends over 15 amino acids. Trimming cost V 2 bases and J 5 bases; bases outside gene matches: 2. Germline V gene lookup returns CDR1 LNHNV and CDR2 YYDKDF (reference sequence). The CDR3 sequence is CATSRQTGDNSPLHF. CDR3 coding DNA: TGTGCCACCAGCAGACAGACAGGGGATAATTCACCCCTCCACTTT. Combining the CDR3 with reference TRBV15 and TRBJ1-6 gives the whole variable domain DAMVIQNPRYQVTQFGKPVTLSCSQTLNHNVMYWYQQKSSQAPKLLFHYYDKDFNNEADTPDNFQSRRPNTSFCFLDIRSPGLGDTAMYLCATSRQTGDNSPLHFGNGTRLTVT.

The V gene is TRBV30, the J gene TRBJ2-3; 9 bases fit TRBD1. The CDR3 is made up of 15 amino acids. Trimming at V came to 1 base and at J to 3 bases, leaving 5 bases not matched to a gene. Looked up from germline, CDR1 is GTSNPN and CDR2 is SVGIG (reference sequence). The CDR3 DNA sequence: TGTGCCTGGAGTGGAAAGGGGACAGGGACAGATACGCAGTATTTT. Encoded protein: CAWSGKGTGTDTQYF.

The chain employs TRBV7-9 and TRBJ2-6; no reliable D call. Trimming left V 3 bases short and J 3 bases short, with 6 bases between. From germline, CDR1 is SEHNR and CDR2 FQNEAQ (reference sequence). There are 14 residues in the CDR3. The CDR3 nucleotides are TGTGCCAGCAGCTTCCAAAATGGGGCCAACGTCCTGACTTTC. This translates into CASSFQNGANVLTF.

This chain links TRBV7-2 with TRBJ1-1, with 8 bases fitting TRBD1. Germline CDR1 reads SGHTA; CDR2 reads FQGNSA. This CDR3 has 14 amino acids. Germline trimming cut 4 bases from V and 4 bases from J; bases unmatched to any gene: 5. In DNA form, the CDR3 reads TGTGCCAGCAGCTCCGGGACAGGCCCCACTGAAGCTTTCTTT. Translating it yields CASSSGTGPTEAFF.

J is TRBJ2-1 and V is TRBV9; D unresolved. V lost 3 bases and J lost 8, with 9 bases in between. This CDR3 has 12 amino acids. Germline V lookup: CDR1 SGDLS, CDR2 YYNGEE. CDR3 in DNA: TGTGCCAGCAGCGAAATTACTGATGAGCAGTTCTTC. Encoded protein: CASSEITDEQFF.

V and J are TRBV4-3 and TRBJ2-2; D possibly corresponds to TRBD1 (5 bases). Germline V gene data show CDR1 as LGHNA and CDR2 as YSLEER. V lost 2 bases to trimming and J lost 6 bases, with 13 bases between them. CDR3 size: 15 residues. The CDR3 DNA follows: TGCGCCAGCAGCCAATCGGACCAGGGTGCCGGGGAGCTGTTTTTT. Amino acid sequence: CASSQSDQGAGELFF.

The chain links TRBV7-6 to TRBJ2-3; tentative D call: TRBD1 (6 bases). V gave up 5 bases and J gave up 5 bases, with 20 bases separating them. Germline lookup yields CDR1 SGHVS and CDR2 FNYEAQ. The CDR3 sequence is 16 residues long. DNA for the CDR3: TGTGCCAGCAGCCTAACTTTGGACAGTACAGGAGATACGCAGTATTTT. Translation gives CASSLTLDSTGDTQYF.

The gene calls are TRBV6-2 or TRBV6-3 and TRBJ2-2; 7 bases map to TRBD1. Trimming cost V 6 bases and J 2 bases; bases outside gene matches: 9. This CDR3 has 16 residues. Looked up from germline, CDR1 is MNHEY and CDR2 is SVGEGT. This chain's CDR3 is CASSPRGRPNTGELFF. CDR3 coding DNA: TGTGCCAGCAGCCCAAGGGGGCGGCCCAACACCGGGGAGCTGTTTTTT.

In DNA form, the CDR3 reads TGTGCCAGCAGTGTACGGGTGGGGGCCTCCTACAATGAGCAGTTCTTC. Protein: CASSVRVGASYNEQFF. This rearrangement joins TRBV6-4 to TRBJ2-1, with a weak D call TRBD1 (6 bases). The CDR3 is made up of 16 amino acids. V was shortened by 4 bases and J by 0 bases, with 13 bases between the two germline ends. CDR1 MRHNA and CDR2 SNTAGT come from the germline V gene.

The chain joins TRBV9 to TRBJ2-3; tentative D call: TRBD1 (5 bases). The germline V gene has CDR1 SGDLS and CDR2 YYNGEE. V was clipped by 3 bases and J by 2 bases, with 7 bases between them. The length of the CDR3 is 13 residues. CDR3 loop: CASSEGFTDTQYF. CDR3 nucleotide sequence: TGTGCCAGCAGCGAGGGGTTCACAGATACGCAGTATTTT.

This clone has a single count. The CDR3 DNA sequence: TGTGCCAGCCGACCCGAGTGGACTAGCACAGATACGCAGTATTTT. Translated, it gives CASRPEWTSTDTQYF. J is TRBJ2-3 and V is TRBV19, with D perhaps TRBD2 (5 bases). Germline V CDR1 and CDR2: LNHDA, SQIVND (reference sequence). Trimming stripped 9 bases from V and 0 bases from J, with 16 bases between. The CDR3 is 15 residues long. The variable domain in full, with the rest retrieved from reference TRBV19 and TRBJ2-3, is DGGITQSPKYLFRKEGQNVTLSCEQNLNHDAMYWYRQDPGQGLRLIYYSQIVNDFQKGDIAEGYSVSREKKESFPLTVTSAQKNPTAFYLCASRPEWTSTDTQYFGPGTRLTVL.

The chain links TRBV27 to TRBJ2-7, with 10 bases lining up with TRBD2. Trimming removed 6 bases from V and 5 bases from J; junction bases left unmatched: 10. This CDR3 has 15 amino acids. The V gene's germline CDR1 is MNHEY and CDR2 SMNVEV (reference sequence). CDR3 amino acids: CASRPKLAGAHEQYF. The CDR3 DNA sequence: TGTGCCAGCAGGCCTAAGCTAGCGGGAGCTCACGAGCAGTACTTC.

This rearrangement joins TRBV9 to TRBJ2-3; 8 bases match TRBD1. J was trimmed by 3 bases and V by 4 bases; bases with no gene match: 10. CDR3 length equals 16 residues. Germline lookup yields CDR1 SGDLS and CDR2 YYNGEE. The CDR3 bases are TGTGCCAGCAGCACCTGGACAGGGATTCGTACAGATACGCAGTATTTT. Protein sequence: CASSTWTGIRTDTQYF.

V usage is TRBV19 and J usage is TRBJ2-7; D is perhaps TRBD1 (5 bases). This CDR3 region has 14 residues. Trimming shortened V by 5 bases and J by 1 base, and 12 bases separated the two germline ends. Germline CDR1 LNHDA, CDR2 SQIVND (reference sequence). The CDR3 loop is CASSVGRASYEQYF. The CDR3, as DNA: TGTGCCAGTAGTGTGGGCAGGGCTTCCTACGAGCAGTACTTC.

The V gene is TRBV7-2, the J gene TRBJ1-5; 8 bases map to TRBD1. This CDR3 comprises 14 residues. Germline V gene data show CDR1 as SGHTA and CDR2 as FQGNSA. V was pared by 0 bases and J by 6 bases, with 1 base of the junction left unmatched. The CDR3 DNA reads as TGTGCCAGCAGCTTAGCACAGGGGGGTCAGCCCCAGCATTTT. Protein: CASSLAQGGQPQHF.

The rearrangement joins TRBV5-1 to TRBJ1-4; the D is unclear. The V gene lost 4 bases and the J gene lost 0 bases, with 7 bases spanning the gap. Germline CDR1 is SGHRS and CDR2 is YFSETQ. The CDR3 is 14 residues long. CDR3 sequence (DNA): TGCGCCAGCAGCGAAAGCTCAACTAATGAAAAACTGTTTTTT. Translation: CASSESSTNEKLFF.

The J gene is TRBJ2-1, the V gene TRBV6-4, with TRBD2 matching 7 bases. Per germline, CDR1 MRHNA and CDR2 SNTAGT. CDR3 size: 16 residues. The V and J ends lost 0 bases and 2 bases, in that order; junction bases with no gene match: 4. As DNA, the CDR3 is TGTGCCAGCAGTGACTCGGCGGGAGTGGCCTACAATGAGCAGTTCTTC. Its translation: CASSDSAGVAYNEQFF.

J is TRBJ2-1 and V is TRBV7-6; a possible D gene is TRBD1 (6 bases). CDR3 length: 15 residues. CDR1 is SGHVS and CDR2 is FNYEAQ in the germline V gene. The V gene lost 3 bases and the J gene lost 0 bases, with 9 bases spanning the gap. In DNA, the CDR3 is TGTGCCAGCAGCTTGGGGGCGAGCTCCTACAATGAGCAGTTCTTC. Encoded protein: CASSLGASSYNEQFF. The full variable domain, its missing parts supplied by reference TRBV7-6 and TRBJ2-1, is GAGVSQSPRYKVTKRGQDVALRCDPISGHVSLYWYRQALGQGPEFLTYFNYEAQQDKSGLPNDRFSAERPEGSISTLTIQRTEQRDSAMYRCASSLGASSYNEQFFGPGTRLTVL.

The chain has TRBV19 and TRBJ2-1, with a weak D call TRBD2 (5 bases). CDR3 size: 17 residues. The V gene's germline CDR1 is LNHDA and CDR2 SQIVND (reference sequence). V shed 1 base and J shed 0 bases, with 13 bases lying between them. The CDR3 DNA reads TGTGCCAGTAGTATAGTGAGGGCGGGTAACTCCTACAATGAGCAGTTCTTC. This sequence encodes CASSIVRAGNSYNEQFF.

The chain is built from TRBV5-1 and TRBJ1-1, with 9 bases aligning to TRBD1. Germline V gene lookup returns CDR1 SGHRS and CDR2 YFSETQ. The CDR3 spans 15 residues. V shed 2 bases, J shed 5 bases, and the junction held 7 bases outside the gene matches. In nucleotides, the CDR3 is TGCGCCAGCAGCTTAGAACAGGGGGCTGGGACTGAAGCTTTCTTT. It translates to CASSLEQGAGTEAFF.

The V call is TRBV6-4, the J call TRBJ2-2; 7 nucleotides match TRBD1. V shed 5 bases, J shed 3 bases, and the junction held 6 bases outside the gene matches. CDR1 is MRHNA, CDR2 SNTAGT, per germline. The CDR3 length is 15 residues. This CDR3 is CASSQQGLDTGELFF. As DNA, the CDR3 is TGTGCCAGCAGTCAACAGGGGTTGGACACCGGGGAGCTGTTTTTT.

CDR3 in DNA: TGTGCCAGCAGTGAAACAGGGCTCGAGACCCAGTACTTC. Its protein product is CASSETGLETQYF. The V and J genes are TRBV6-1 and TRBJ2-5; D may be TRBD1 (6 bases). The CDR3 has 13 amino acids. Trimming pared 2 bases from V and 5 bases from J, leaving 9 bases between. Germline V gene data show CDR1 as MNHNS and CDR2 as SASEGT.